What follows are 7 T cell receptor beta chains derived from one specimen sequenced in a study of response to subunit inactivated influenza vaccine. TCRdb reprocessed the RT-PCR reads via MiXCR and lists one record per CDR3 protein. The sample has around 520,000 distinct CDR3 sequences, 25% seen once. This specimen was CD4+ T cells sorted from PBMCs, taken 5 days after vaccination. The receptors stem from a man between 45 and 60 years old who received an inactivated influenza vaccine.

This clonotype showed up just a few times. The genes are TRBV7-2 and TRBJ2-3, with D tentatively TRBD1 (5 bases). This CDR3 comprises 16 residues. Trimming took off 1 base at V and 4 bases at J, with 15 bases between the two ends. The V gene's germline CDR1 is SGHTA and CDR2 FQGNSA. CDR3: CASSLGLGRGPDTQYF. The CDR3 DNA reads TGTGCCAGCAGCTTAGGGTTGGGGCGCGGTCCAGATACGCAGTATTTT.

This clonotype was counted only a few times. The V call is TRBV21-1, the J call TRBJ1-5; the D call in the table, TRBD1, was not verified against the DNA. TRBV21-1 is tagged as a pseudogene. This CDR3 contains 14 residues. CDR3: CASSHRRFNQPQHF. The CDR3 DNA reads as TGTGCCAGCAGCCACAGGAGGTTCAATCAGCCCCAGCATTTT.

This chain joins TRBV7-3 and TRBJ2-1; TRBD2 matches 10 bases. This CDR3 comprises 16 residues. V lost 1 base to trimming and J lost 4 bases; unmatched junction nucleotides: 4. Germline V gene lookup returns CDR1 SGHTA and CDR2 FQGTGA. In DNA form, the CDR3 reads TGTGCCAGCAGCTTAATGGCTAGCGGGAGATACAATGAGCAGTTCTTC. Translating gives CASSLMASGRYNEQFF.

The chain joins TRBV6-1 to TRBJ2-3, with D unclear. The V gene's germline CDR1 is MNHNS and CDR2 SASEGT. CDR3 length: 14 residues. V lost 6 bases and J lost 0, with 10 bases in between. Written as DNA, the CDR3 is TGTGCCAGCAGGCTGTCCCAGAGCACAGATACGCAGTATTTT. This translates into CASRLSQSTDTQYF.

The chain couples TRBV4-3 to TRBJ2-3; tentatively, D is TRBD1 or TRBD2 (5 bases each). CDR3 length equals 17 residues. Trimming stripped 1 base from V and 2 bases from J, with 16 bases between. From germline, CDR1 is LGHNA and CDR2 YSLEER. CDR3 bases: TGCGCCAGCAGCCAAGGGGGGACCGGCAGGCACACAGATACGCAGTATTTT. This sequence encodes CASSQGGTGRHTDTQYF.

The table lists this clonotype with a few counts. The CDR3 bases are TGTGCCAGCAGCGGAGCGGAACTCCAGGGTGGGACGCAGTATTTT. It is translated as CASSGAELQGGTQYF. This sequence joins TRBV9 and TRBJ2-3, with D perhaps TRBD1 or TRBD2 (5 bases each). The CDR3 contains 15 residues. Trimming took off 3 bases at V and 9 bases at J, with 20 bases between the two ends. Germline loops: CDR1 SGDLS, CDR2 YYNGEE.

The rearrangement links TRBV5-6 to TRBJ1-1, with D maybe TRBD1 (6 bases). Germline CDR1 and CDR2: SGHDT and YYEEEE. Trimming removed 4 bases at V and 10 bases at J, with 14 bases between. This CDR3 comprises 12 residues. The CDR3, as DNA: TGTGCCAGCAGCCCGAACAGGGTCGGAGCTTTCTTT. This encodes CASSPNRVGAFF.